What follows are 32 T cell receptor beta chains derived from one specimen sequenced in a study of T cells in women clearing cervical HPV infection (dated by TCRdb to 2017 to 2018). Library prep was done by the immunoSEQ multiplex PCR assay. TCRdb stores this immuneACCESS table with in-frame sequences only. Part of the clones is absent; in the studies checked, under half of the shortfall reflects unresolved V genes, and no reason is known for the rest. The table for this sample shows roughly 45,000 clones. Of the sample, approximately 0.98% falls within the top ten clones. Material: blood buffy coat. These receptors originate from a woman between 18 and 75 years old with a cervical HPV16 infection that either progressed to CIN3+ or cleared (not recorded which).

Comment on this clone: The read ends 3 residues before the CDR3 terminus; that terminus is restored from the germline J gene. The V call is TRBV20-1, the J call TRBJ2-5; D perhaps matches TRBD2 (7 bases). The CDR3 sequence is 14 residues long. Trimming cost V 1 base and J 5 bases, with 14 bases left between them. The germline gives CDR1 DFQATT, CDR2 SNEGSKA (reference sequence). The CDR3 is CSARVWGGPETQYF. The part of the CDR3 DNA that was read is TGCAGTGCTAGAGTATGGGGGGGGCCCGAGACC.

The covered CDR3 bases are TGTGCCAGCAGCTTGCAGGGGGGCTCCTACGAG. It is translated as CASSLQGGSYE. The whole CDR3 reads CASSLQGGSYEQYF. This chain links TRBV5-4 with TRBJ2-7; D may be TRBD1 (7 bases). The CDR3 end falls 3 residues outside the read, so it is completed with the germline J gene. Per germline, CDR1 SGHNT and CDR2 YYREEE (reference sequence). The CDR3 is 14 residues long. The V end lost 1 base, the J end lost 0 bases, and 8 bases lay between the germline ends.

On this clone: The CDR3 is cut off 3 residues early in the read; its end comes from the germline J gene. V gene TRBV19 combines with J gene TRBJ2-3; possibly TRBD1 for D (6 bases). The germline V gene encodes CDR1 LNHDA and CDR2 SQIVND (reference sequence). The length of the CDR3 is 16 residues. The DNA read from the CDR3 is TGTGCCAGTACTCCGGACAGCAAGGGGAGCAATCAGCCG. Amino acid sequence: CASTPDSKGSNQP. In full, the CDR3 is CASTPDSKGSNQPQYF.

To note about this clone: Read sequence stops 3 residues before the CDR3 end, and the germline J gene provides the missing end. The chain uses TRBV2 and TRBJ1-2; 8 positions agree with TRBD1. This CDR3 spans 15 amino acids. Germline assignment: CDR1 SNHLY and CDR2 FYNNEI. CDR3: CASSAIGQGRWDYTF. The CDR3 bases that were read are TGTGCCAGCAGTGCTATAGGACAGGGAAGGTGGGAC. Looking up the rest from reference TRBV2 and TRBJ1-2 gives the full variable domain: EPEVTQTPSHQVTQMGQEVILRCVPISNHLYFYWYRQILGQKVEFLVSFYNNEISEKSEIFDDQFSVERPDGSNFTLKIRSTKLEDSAMYFCASSAIGQGRWDYTFGSGTRLTVV.

Remarks on this clone: Read sequence stops 3 residues before the CDR3 end, and the germline J gene provides the missing end. The chain has TRBV13 and TRBJ2-1; 15 bases agree with TRBD2. Germline assignment: CDR1 PRHDT and CDR2 FYEKMQ (reference sequence). V shed 4 bases, J shed 9 bases, and the junction held 16 bases outside the gene matches. The CDR3 has 19 amino acids. CDR3: CASSYEIPGLAGGPSEQFF. CDR3 bases read: TGTGCCAGCAGCTACGAAATCCCAGGACTAGCGGGGGGGCCGAGTGAG.

Note on this clone: The read falls 3 residues short of the CDR3 end, and the missing part is taken from the germline J gene. V usage is TRBV11-2 and J usage is TRBJ1-4, with 7 bases aligning to TRBD1. This CDR3 is 15 amino acids long. Germline lookup yields CDR1 SGHAT and CDR2 FQNNGV. The DNA read from the CDR3 is TGTGCCAGCAGCCCGGACAGGATTGGAGATTCACCA. Translated: CASSPDRIGDSP. From start to end, the CDR3 is CASSPDRIGDSPLFF.

Remarks on this clone: Read coverage stops 3 residues before the CDR3 terminus; the germline J gene supplies the remainder. This sequence joins TRBV5-1 and TRBJ2-3; 9 positions match TRBD1. Germline V gives CDR1 SGHRS, CDR2 YFSETQ. This CDR3 is built from 14 residues. V trimming: 4 bases; J trimming: 6 bases; junction bases outside the gene matches: 6. Partial CDR3 DNA: TGCGCCAGCAGCCCGGGACAGGGCGGGGATACG. Residues: CASSPGQGGDT. The complete CDR3 protein is CASSPGQGGDTQYF.

Here the CDR3 reads CASSRDRIYTGELFF. The DNA read from the CDR3 is TGTGCCAGCAGCCGGGACAGAATCTACACCGGGGAG. The genes are TRBV11-2 and TRBJ2-2; 7 bases match TRBD1. The read ends 3 residues shy of where the CDR3 ends; the end is completed using the germline J gene. Per germline, CDR1 SGHAT and CDR2 FQNNGV. This CDR3 has 15 amino acids. V shed 5 bases and J 3 bases; nucleotides not matched to a gene: 6.

On this clone itself: The sequence runs out 3 residues before the end of the CDR3; the remainder is reconstructed from the germline J gene. The chain joins TRBV7-2 to TRBJ1-6, with 8 bases aligning to TRBD1. Unmatched junction bases numbered 5, after V lost 6 bases and J lost 4 bases. Germline V gives CDR1 SGHTA, CDR2 FQGNSA. This CDR3 region has 15 residues. Here the CDR3 reads CASSPGGWYNSPLHF. CDR3 bases read: TGTGCCAGCAGTCCAGGGGGCTGGTATAATTCACCC.

Note on this clone: The read is 3 residues too short to cover the CDR3 end, so that end is filled in from the germline J gene. The chain has TRBV2 and TRBJ2-5; 7 nucleotides match TRBD2. Germline trimming cut 4 bases from V and 1 base from J; bases unmatched to any gene: 6. Germline CDR1 reads SNHLY; CDR2 reads FYNNEI. CDR3 length: 15 residues. The CDR3 DNA, read in part, is TGTGCCAGCAGTGGGATTAGCGGGCCCCAAGAGACC. Translating it yields CASSGISGPQET. The whole CDR3 sequence is CASSGISGPQETQYF.

Turning to this clone: The read comes to an end 3 residues before the CDR3 does, leaving the germline J gene to fill in the end. The rearrangement joins TRBV6-1 to TRBJ2-3, with 13 positions matching TRBD2. Looked up from germline, CDR1 is MNHNS and CDR2 is SASEGT. This CDR3 is built from 15 residues. CDR3 DNA, as far as it was read: TGTGCCAGCAGTGAGACTAGCGGGGGGCAAGAGACG. Amino acids: CASSETSGGQET. The complete CDR3 protein is CASSETSGGQETQYF.

With regard to this clone: The read falls 3 residues short of the CDR3 end, and the missing part is taken from the germline J gene. The chain couples TRBV19 to TRBJ2-7; a possible D gene is TRBD1 (5 bases). Trimming stripped 5 bases from V and 3 bases from J, with 5 bases between. Germline CDR1 is LNHDA and CDR2 is SQIVND (reference sequence). The CDR3 runs to 11 residues. The sequenced part of the CDR3 DNA is TGTGCCAGTAGTCAGGGCTACGAG. As protein: CASSQGYE. The whole CDR3 reads CASSQGYEQYF.

For this clone: The read gets to within 3 residues of the CDR3 end, and the germline J gene fills in the rest. The rearrangement uses TRBV15 and TRBJ2-3; 10 bases match TRBD1. Germline-derived CDR1 and CDR2 are LNHNV and YYDKDF (reference sequence). The CDR3 extends over 14 amino acids. V was clipped by 4 bases and J by 4 bases; unmatched bases: 2. CDR3 DNA, as far as it was read: TGTGCCACCAGCACGGGACAGGGGTCAGATACG. It is translated as CATSTGQGSDT. The CDR3 as a whole reads CATSTGQGSDTQYF.

Note on this clone: The read stops 3 residues short of the end of the CDR3; the missing end is completed from the germline J gene. The chain joins TRBV19 to TRBJ1-3; D might be TRBD1 (6 bases). The V gene lost 7 bases and the J gene lost 0 bases, with 19 bases spanning the gap. Per germline, CDR1 LNHDA and CDR2 SQIVND (reference sequence). The CDR3 has 17 residues. The CDR3 bases that were read are TGTGCCAGTAACAGGGACGGGACCCTCAACTCTGGAAACACC. Amino acids: CASNRDGTLNSGNT. From start to end, the CDR3 is CASNRDGTLNSGNTIYF.

As concerns this clone: The missing CDR3 end, 3 residues past where the read stops, is filled in from the germline J gene. This chain uses TRBV9 with TRBJ2-5; no reliable D call. The CDR3 extends over 13 amino acids. Germline V gene sequence: CDR1 SGDLS, CDR2 YYNGEE. V was pared by 1 base and J by 2 bases, with 6 bases between. CDR3 DNA (partial): TGTGCCAGCAGCGTATCGGTGCAAGAGACC. Amino acid sequence: CASSVSVQET. The full CDR3 sequence reads CASSVSVQETQYF.

For this clone: The read is 3 residues too short to cover the CDR3 end, so that end is filled in from the germline J gene. The rearrangement uses TRBV2 and TRBJ1-1; a possible D gene is TRBD1 (5 bases). The CDR3 has 14 residues. Trimming cost V 6 bases and J 3 bases, with 14 bases left between them. CDR1 SNHLY and CDR2 FYNNEI come from the germline V gene. CDR3 bases read: TGTGCCAGCAGGAGGGACTCCTGGGACACTGAA. Translated, it gives CASRRDSWDTE. The whole CDR3 protein is CASRRDSWDTEAFF.

About this clone itself: The observed sequence ends 3 residues before the CDR3 terminus, with the missing tail filled in from the germline J gene. The rearrangement links TRBV7-7 to TRBJ2-2, with D possibly TRBD2 on 5 matching bases. This CDR3 contains 13 residues. Trimming removed 3 bases from V and 7 bases from J, with 9 bases in between. Germline CDR1 is SSHAT and CDR2 is FNYEAQ (reference sequence). CDR3 DNA, as far as it was read: TGTGCCAGCAGCTTGGTAGCGCGCGGGGAG. Protein: CASSLVARGE. The whole CDR3 reads CASSLVARGELFF.

As to this clone: The sequence runs out 3 residues before the end of the CDR3; the remainder is reconstructed from the germline J gene. V and J are TRBV29-1 and TRBJ2-1; D is perhaps TRBD1 (5 bases). Germline values: CDR1 SQVTM, CDR2 ANQGSEA. V lost 1 base and J lost 1, with 23 bases in between. The CDR3 contains 19 residues. The CDR3 here is CSVEGARAVNGVSYNEQFF. Partial CDR3 DNA: TGCAGCGTTGAAGGGGCCAGGGCGGTTAATGGAGTATCCTACAATGAG.

Comment on this clone: The DNA ends 3 residues before the CDR3 does, and the rest of the CDR3 is filled in from the germline J gene. V usage is TRBV2 and J usage is TRBJ1-2; 10 bases agree with TRBD1. V lost 0 bases to trimming and J lost 7 bases; unmatched junction nucleotides: 2. CDR1 SNHLY and CDR2 FYNNEI come from the germline V gene. This CDR3 is built from 14 residues. The part of the CDR3 DNA that was read is TGTGCCAGCAGTGAAGCCCGGGACAGGGGTGGC. This sequence encodes CASSEARDRGG. The complete CDR3 sequence is CASSEARDRGGYTF.

The covered CDR3 bases are TGCGCCAGCAGCTTGGACGGGGACAGGGGGGATGTGGCAGATACG. Translated, it gives CASSLDGDRGDVADT. The CDR3 reads in full as CASSLDGDRGDVADTQYF. The rearrangement joins TRBV5-1 to TRBJ2-3; 11 positions agree with TRBD1. Coverage ceases 3 residues before the CDR3 finishes, and the germline J gene fills in the end. Germline V CDR1 and CDR2: SGHRS, YFSETQ. CDR3 size: 18 residues. V was pared by 0 bases and J by 4 bases, with 10 bases of the junction left unmatched.

Details on this clone: The read ends 3 residues shy of where the CDR3 ends; the end is completed using the germline J gene. The sample carries other DNA sequences with the same CDR3. This chain joins TRBV20-1 and TRBJ1-3, with a weak D call TRBD1 (5 bases). Germline V CDR1 and CDR2: DFQATT, SNEGSKA (reference sequence). V lost 1 base and J lost 0, with 16 bases in between. CDR3 length: 17 residues. The CDR3 DNA, read in part, is TGCAGTGCTAGAGCGGGCTCGGGGGGGAGCTCTGGAAACACC. Translated, it gives CSARAGSGGSSGNT. In full, the CDR3 is CSARAGSGGSSGNTIYF.

Comment on this clone: Read coverage stops 3 residues before the CDR3 terminus; the germline J gene supplies the remainder. The rearrangement uses TRBV7-9 and TRBJ1-5; D is unresolved. The V gene lost 1 base and the J gene lost 4 bases, with 8 bases spanning the gap. Germline assignment: CDR1 SEHNR and CDR2 FQNEAQ (reference sequence). The CDR3 has 14 amino acids. The CDR3 bases that were read are TGTGCCAGCAGCTTAGTAGGGTCAAATCAGCCC. Translation gives CASSLVGSNQP. The full CDR3 protein is CASSLVGSNQPQHF.

Comment on this clone: The CDR3 is cut off 3 residues early in the read; its end comes from the germline J gene. The chain has TRBV15 and TRBJ1-2, with D maybe TRBD1 (6 bases). The CDR3 loop spans 16 amino acids. The germline gives CDR1 LNHNV, CDR2 YYDKDF (reference sequence). Between the trimmed V and J ends, which lost 1 base and 0 bases, there was a span of 12 bases. The CDR3 reads CATSRALGQPNYGYTF. The CDR3 bases that were read are TGTGCCACCAGCAGAGCACTTGGACAGCCTAACTATGGC.

A word on this clone: The observed sequence ends 3 residues before the CDR3 terminus, with the missing tail filled in from the germline J gene. The chain has TRBV27 and TRBJ2-2; 8 bases are a match to TRBD2. V was clipped by 0 bases and J by 7 bases; unmatched bases: 19. Germline V gene sequence: CDR1 MNHEY, CDR2 SMNVEV (reference sequence). This CDR3 has 20 residues. CDR3 region: CASSLSIVSRRGGFVGELFF. CDR3 bases read: TGTGCCAGCAGTTTATCGATTGTCTCTCGCCGGGGGGGCTTCGTCGGGGAG.

Worth noting for this clone: The read ends 3 residues shy of where the CDR3 ends; the end is completed using the germline J gene. The chain joins TRBV12-3 or TRBV12-4 to TRBJ2-7; D gene uncertain. V shed 2 bases and J shed 1 base, with 3 bases lying between them. This CDR3 region has 12 residues. The part of the CDR3 DNA that was read is TGTGCCAGCAGTTTAAGGTCCTACGAG. This encodes CASSLRSYE. The entire CDR3 protein reads CASSLRSYEQYF.

On this clone itself: The CDR3 end falls 3 residues outside the read, so it is completed with the germline J gene. The chain combines TRBV10-1 with TRBJ2-1; no firm D call. V lost 6 bases to trimming and J lost 9 bases, with 15 bases between them. Per the germline V gene, CDR1 is WNHNN and CDR2 is SYGVQD (reference sequence). CDR3 length: 13 amino acids. The part of the CDR3 DNA that was read is TGCGCCAGCAGCCCCGTGGCGGCAGCTGAG. This gives the protein CASSPVAAAE. The CDR3 in its entirety is CASSPVAAAEQFF.

Notes on this clone: From the germline J gene comes the end of the CDR3, since the read stops 3 residues before it. V and J are TRBV19 and TRBJ2-2, with D perhaps TRBD1 (5 bases). V was trimmed by 5 bases and J by 5 bases, leaving 12 bases between them. Germline values: CDR1 LNHDA, CDR2 SQIVND (reference sequence). There are 14 residues in the CDR3. CDR3 amino acids: CASSPRAGTGELFF. The sequenced CDR3 bases are TGTGCCAGTAGTCCCAGGGCAGGAACCGGGGAG. The whole variable domain, remainder taken from reference TRBV19 and TRBJ2-2, is DGGITQSPKYLFRKEGQNVTLSCEQNLNHDAMYWYRQDPGQGLRLIYYSQIVNDFQKGDIAEGYSVSREKKESFPLTVTSAQKNPTAFYLCASSPRAGTGELFFGEGSRLTVL.

CDR3 residues: CASSAGTSGTGTQYF. Incomplete CDR3 DNA: TGTGCCAGCTCAGCCGGGACTAGCGGAACCGGGACG. The chain has TRBV18 and TRBJ2-3, with 11 nucleotides matching TRBD2. The read comes to an end 3 residues before the CDR3 does, leaving the germline J gene to fill in the end. Germline CDR1 and CDR2: KGHSH and LQKENI. The CDR3 consists of 15 residues. Full variable domain (rest looked up from reference TRBV18 and TRBJ2-3): NAGVMQNPRHLVRRRGQEARLRCSPMKGHSHVYWYRQLPEEGLKFMVYLQKENIIDESGMPKERFSAEFPKEGPSILRIQQVVRGDSAAYFCASSAGTSGTGTQYFGPGTRLTVL.

With regard to this clone: The observed sequence ends 3 residues before the CDR3 terminus, with the missing tail filled in from the germline J gene. The chain has TRBV5-6 and TRBJ2-5; TRBD1 aligns across 7 bases. V was clipped by 0 bases and J by 4 bases; unmatched bases: 6. The CDR3 contains 15 residues. Looked up from germline, CDR1 is SGHDT and CDR2 is YYEEEE. CDR3 sequence: CASSLGQTGRETQYF. CDR3 bases read: TGTGCCAGCAGCTTGGGACAGACAGGGAGAGAGACC.

On this clone itself: The read falls 3 residues short of the CDR3 end, and the missing part is taken from the germline J gene. This sequence joins TRBV18 and TRBJ1-2; D is possibly TRBD1 (6 bases). Trimming shortened V by 3 bases and J by 6 bases, and 20 bases separated the two germline ends. Germline-derived CDR1 and CDR2 are KGHSH and LQKENI. This CDR3 has 16 residues. CDR3 DNA (partial): TGTGCCAGCTCACCGATCGACAGGCCTTTAGCAGATGGC. This translates into CASSPIDRPLADG. The CDR3 in its entirety is CASSPIDRPLADGYTF.

With respect to this clone: The CDR3 end falls 3 residues outside the read, so it is completed with the germline J gene. The chain uses TRBV5-6 and TRBJ1-2; 7 positions agree with TRBD1. This CDR3 has 14 amino acids. V was clipped by 3 bases and J by 7 bases; unmatched bases: 9. CDR1 is SGHDT and CDR2 is YYEEEE in the germline V gene. The sequenced part of the CDR3 DNA is TGTGCCAGCAGCTCCCGACAGGGACCCTCTGGC. Encoded protein: CASSSRQGPSG. The complete CDR3 sequence is CASSSRQGPSGYTF.

With respect to this clone: The read terminates 3 residues ahead of where the CDR3 ends, so the germline J gene completes it. This chain links TRBV4-1 with TRBJ1-4; 7 bases match TRBD1. CDR3 size: 14 residues. Germline V lookup: CDR1 MGHRA, CDR2 YSYEKL. Trimming removed 1 base from V and 8 bases from J; junction bases left unmatched: 4. This CDR3 reads CASSQGDRKEKLFF. The CDR3 DNA, read in part, is TGCGCCAGCAGCCAAGGGGACAGAAAAGAAAAA.